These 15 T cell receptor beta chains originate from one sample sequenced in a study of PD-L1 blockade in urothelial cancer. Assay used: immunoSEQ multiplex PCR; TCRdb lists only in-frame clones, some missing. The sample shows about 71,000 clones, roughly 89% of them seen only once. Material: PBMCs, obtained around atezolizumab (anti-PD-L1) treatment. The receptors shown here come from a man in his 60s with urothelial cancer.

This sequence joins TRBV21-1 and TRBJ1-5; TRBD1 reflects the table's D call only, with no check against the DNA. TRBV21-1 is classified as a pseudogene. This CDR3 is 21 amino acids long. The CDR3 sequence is CASSTLRGLGTGGISNQPQHF. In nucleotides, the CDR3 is TGTGCCAGCAGCACCCTGCGGGGTTTAGGGACAGGGGGCATCAGCAATCAGCCCCAGCATTTT.

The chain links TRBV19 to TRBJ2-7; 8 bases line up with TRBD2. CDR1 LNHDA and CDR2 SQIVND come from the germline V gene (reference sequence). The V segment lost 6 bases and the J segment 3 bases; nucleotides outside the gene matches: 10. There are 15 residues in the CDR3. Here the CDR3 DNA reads TGTGCCAGTAGCTCCCGGGGGGGGGCCCTCTACGAGCAGTACTTC. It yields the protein CASSSRGGALYEQYF.

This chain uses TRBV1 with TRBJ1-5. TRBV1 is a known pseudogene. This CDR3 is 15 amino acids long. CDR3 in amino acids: CTSRQRGLGNQPQHF. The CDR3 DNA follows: TGCACCAGCAGACAAAGGGGACTGGGCAATCAGCCCCAGCATTTT.

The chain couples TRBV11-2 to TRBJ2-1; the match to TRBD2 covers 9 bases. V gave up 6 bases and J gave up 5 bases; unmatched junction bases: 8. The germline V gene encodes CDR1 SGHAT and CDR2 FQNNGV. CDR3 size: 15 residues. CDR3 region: CASRSLAGIHNEQFF. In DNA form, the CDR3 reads TGTGCCAGCAGATCCCTAGCGGGGATCCACAATGAGCAGTTCTTC.

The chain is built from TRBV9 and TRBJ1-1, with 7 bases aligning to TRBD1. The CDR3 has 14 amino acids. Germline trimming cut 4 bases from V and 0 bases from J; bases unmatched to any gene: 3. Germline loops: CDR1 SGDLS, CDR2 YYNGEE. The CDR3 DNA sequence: TGTGCCAGCAGCCCGACAGGGATGAACACTGAAGCTTTCTTT. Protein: CASSPTGMNTEAFF.

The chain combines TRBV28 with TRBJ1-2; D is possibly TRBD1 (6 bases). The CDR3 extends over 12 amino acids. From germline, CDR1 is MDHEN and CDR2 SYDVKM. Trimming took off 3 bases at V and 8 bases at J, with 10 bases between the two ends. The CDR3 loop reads CASSFWGQGYTF. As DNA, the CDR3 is TGTGCCAGCAGTTTCTGGGGGCAGGGCTACACCTTC.

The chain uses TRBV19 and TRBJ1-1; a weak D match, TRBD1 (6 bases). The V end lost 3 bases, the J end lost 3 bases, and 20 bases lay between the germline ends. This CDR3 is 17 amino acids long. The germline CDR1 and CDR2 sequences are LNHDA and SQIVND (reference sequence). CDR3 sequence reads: CASSIGVSRGGYTEAFF. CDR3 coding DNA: TGTGCCAGTAGTATTGGAGTCAGCAGGGGAGGGTACACTGAAGCTTTCTTT.

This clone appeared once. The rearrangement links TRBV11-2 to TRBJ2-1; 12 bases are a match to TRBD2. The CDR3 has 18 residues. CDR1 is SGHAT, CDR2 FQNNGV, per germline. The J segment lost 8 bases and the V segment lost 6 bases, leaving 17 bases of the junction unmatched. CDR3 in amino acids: CASRPWGASGRAGYEQFF. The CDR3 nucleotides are TGTGCCAGCAGACCTTGGGGGGCTAGCGGGAGGGCCGGGTATGAGCAGTTCTTC.

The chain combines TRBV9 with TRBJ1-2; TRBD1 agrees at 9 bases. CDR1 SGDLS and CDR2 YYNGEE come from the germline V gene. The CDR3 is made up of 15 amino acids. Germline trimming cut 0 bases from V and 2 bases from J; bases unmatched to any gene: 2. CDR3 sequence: CASSVADRGNYGYTF. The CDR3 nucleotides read TGTGCCAGCAGCGTAGCTGACAGGGGGAACTATGGCTACACCTTC.

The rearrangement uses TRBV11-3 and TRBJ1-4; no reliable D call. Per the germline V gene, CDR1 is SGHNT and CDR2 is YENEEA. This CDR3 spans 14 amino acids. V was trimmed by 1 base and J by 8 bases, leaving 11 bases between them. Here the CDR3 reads CASSLASRREKLFF. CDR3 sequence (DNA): TGTGCCAGCAGCTTAGCTAGCAGAAGAGAAAAACTGTTTTTT.

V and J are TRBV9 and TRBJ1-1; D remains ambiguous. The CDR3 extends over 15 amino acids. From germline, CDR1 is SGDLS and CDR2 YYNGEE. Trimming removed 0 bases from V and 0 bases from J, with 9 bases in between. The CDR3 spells CASSVGNRVNTEAFF. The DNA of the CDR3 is TGTGCCAGCAGCGTAGGCAACAGAGTGAACACTGAAGCTTTCTTT.

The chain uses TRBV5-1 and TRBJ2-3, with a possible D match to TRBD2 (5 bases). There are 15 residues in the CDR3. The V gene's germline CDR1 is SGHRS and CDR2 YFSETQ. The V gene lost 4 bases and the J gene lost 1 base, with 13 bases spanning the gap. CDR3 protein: CASSEGFLGTDTQYF. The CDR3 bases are TGCGCCAGCAGCGAGGGATTCCTGGGCACAGATACGCAGTATTTT. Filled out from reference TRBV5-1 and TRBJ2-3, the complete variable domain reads KAGVTQTPRYLIKTRGQQVTLSCSPISGHRSVSWYQQTPGQGLQFLFEYFSETQRNKGNFPGRFSGRQFSNSRSEMNVSTLELGDSALYLCASSEGFLGTDTQYFGPGTRLTVL.

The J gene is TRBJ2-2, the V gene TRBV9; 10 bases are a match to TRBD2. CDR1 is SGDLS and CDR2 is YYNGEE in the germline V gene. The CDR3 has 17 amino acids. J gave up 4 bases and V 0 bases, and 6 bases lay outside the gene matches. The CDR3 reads CASSVGGTSDFTGELFF. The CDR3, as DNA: TGTGCCAGCAGCGTAGGCGGGACTAGCGATTTCACCGGGGAGCTGTTTTTT.

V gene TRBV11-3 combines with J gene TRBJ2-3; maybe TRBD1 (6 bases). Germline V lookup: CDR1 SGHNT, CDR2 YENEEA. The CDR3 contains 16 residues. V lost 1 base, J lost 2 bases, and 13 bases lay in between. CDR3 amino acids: CASSLGNRVFTDTQYF. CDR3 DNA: TGTGCCAGCAGCTTAGGAAACAGGGTTTTCACAGATACGCAGTATTTT.

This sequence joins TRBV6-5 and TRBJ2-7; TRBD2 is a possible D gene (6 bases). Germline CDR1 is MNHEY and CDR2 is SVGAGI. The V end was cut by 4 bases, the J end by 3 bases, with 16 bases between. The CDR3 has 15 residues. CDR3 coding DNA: TGTGCCAGCAGTTGGGTTGCGGGACCCCACTACGAGCAGTACTTC. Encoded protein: CASSWVAGPHYEQYF.